This T cell receptor beta chain comes out of a study of CD8+ T cells in alopecia areata. Study results and limitations: There were many expanded lesional clones persisting in scalp and blood during tofacitinib.

Indicated treatment: oral pan-JAK inhibitor, 5-10 mg twice daily. Peripheral blood, together with lesional scalp punch biopsies, was collected from alopecia areata patients. cDNA serving as the sequencing template came from extracted, reverse transcribed RNA. Sequenced by immunoSEQ multiplex PCR; TCRdb stores in-frame clones only, minus some. The sample carries about 210,000 clones, 64% recorded once. Worth noting for this clone: Antigen unknown.

The V end lost 3 bases, the J end lost 0 bases, and 13 bases lay between the germline ends. CDR1 LNHDA and CDR2 SQIVND come from the germline V gene (reference sequence). The CDR3 is 16 residues long. The sample here was CD4+ T cells sorted from blood, taken at week 4, from a patient treated with tofacitinib. The gene calls are TRBV19 and TRBJ2-3; D might be TRBD1 or TRBD2, each matching 5 bases. This receptor was obtained from a human donor with alopecia areata. CDR3 sequence reads: CASSIYGGASTDTQYF. The CDR3 region has the DNA TGTGCCAGTAGTATTTATGGGGGTGCTAGCACAGATACGCAGTATTTT.